Listed here are 19 T cell receptor beta chains from one sample, sequenced in a study of patients and donors after allogeneic stem cell transplantation. TCRdb re-called the RT-PCR reads through MiXCR, storing one row per CDR3 protein. The sample carries some 880,000 distinct CDR3 sequences, about a sixth recorded once. Specimen: blood, either unsorted or a sorted T cell fraction (not recorded which). The origin of the receptors is a human donor who was either an allogeneic HSCT recipient or a stem cell or donor lymphocyte infusion donor (not recorded which). It is not recorded whose cells these are; they may come from a transplant donor.

V gene TRBV2 combines with J gene TRBJ1-2, with 8 bases fitting TRBD1. This CDR3 region has 13 residues. V shed 10 bases, J shed 4 bases, and the junction held 8 bases outside the gene matches. CDR1 and CDR2 from the germline V gene are SNHLY and FYNNEI. The DNA of the CDR3 is TGTGCCACCACGGACAGGGTCATCTATGGCTACACCTTC. It translates to CATTDRVIYGYTF.

This clonotype was seen repeatedly, ten times or more. V and J are TRBV6-4 and TRBJ2-3, with unresolved D. Germline lookup yields CDR1 MRHNA and CDR2 SNTAGT. This CDR3 has 11 amino acids. V lost 2 bases and J 13 bases, leaving 10 bases between the germline ends. In DNA form, the CDR3 reads TGTGCCAGCAGTGACGGCGGTATCAAGTATTTT. Translating it yields CASSDGGIKYF.

A remark on this clonotype: One junction end does not reproduce the germline sequence, and a read error may be involved. The V gene is TRBV30, the J gene TRBJ2-7; 9 bases are shared with TRBD1. The germline V gene encodes CDR1 GTSNPN and CDR2 SVGIG (reference sequence). The CDR3 runs to 11 residues. DNA for the CDR3: TGTGCCTGGAGCCGGGACAGGGAGAGTTCTTTC. It specifies CAWSRDRESSF.

This chain uses TRBV12-3 or TRBV12-4 with TRBJ2-1; tentative D call: TRBD2 (5 bases). V lost 3 bases, J lost 0 bases, and 27 bases lay in between. The CDR3 is 21 amino acids. Written as DNA, the CDR3 is TGTGCCAGCAGTTTCGTAAGAGATCCGACTACCAGACACAGCTCCTACAATGAGCAGTTCTTC. Protein sequence: CASSFVRDPTTRHSSYNEQFF.

The V call is TRBV12-3 or TRBV12-4, the J call TRBJ2-2, with D tentatively TRBD1 or TRBD2 (5 bases each). Trimming removed 8 bases at V and 6 bases at J, with 22 bases between. The CDR3 covers 16 residues. The CDR3 nucleotides are TGTGCCAGCCGCACGGGGACCTTAAGAGGCGCCGGGGAGCTGTTTTTT. This translates into CASRTGTLRGAGELFF.

This rearrangement joins TRBV7-9 to TRBJ2-7, with no clear D. The CDR3 covers 12 residues. Germline CDR1 is SEHNR and CDR2 is FQNEAQ (reference sequence). V lost 5 bases to trimming and J lost 4 bases, with 9 bases between them. CDR3 residues: CASSQAQYEQYF. The CDR3 DNA reads TGTGCCAGCAGCCAAGCACAGTACGAGCAGTACTTC.

This clonotype was counted a few times. The genes are TRBV27 and TRBJ1-2; 10 nucleotides line up with TRBD1. CDR1 and CDR2 (germline): MNHEY, SMNVEV (reference sequence). This CDR3 has 14 amino acids. V lost 5 bases, J lost 5 bases, and 5 bases stayed unmatched. CDR3: CASSGQGVKYGYTF. The CDR3 nucleotides read TGTGCCAGCAGTGGACAGGGGGTTAAGTATGGCTACACCTTC.

There are a few counts of this clonotype. The CDR3 DNA reads TGCAGCGTTGAATTAATTGGCGAGACCCAGTACTTC. This translates into CSVELIGETQYF. J is TRBJ2-5 and V is TRBV29-1; D gene unclear. The CDR3 consists of 12 residues. CDR1 is SQVTM and CDR2 is ANQGSEA in the germline V gene. V was shortened by 2 bases and J by 5 bases, with 9 bases between the two germline ends.

The chain links TRBV29-1 to TRBJ1-5; no reliable D call. CDR1 is SQVTM and CDR2 is ANQGSEA in the germline V gene. The CDR3 spans 15 residues. Trimming left V 5 bases short and J 1 base short, with 15 bases between. CDR3 sequence: CSVRSSGTSNQPQHF. In DNA, the CDR3 is TGCAGCGTTAGATCGAGCGGTACAAGCAATCAGCCCCAGCATTTT.

The chain uses TRBV10-3 and TRBJ2-7, with 10 bases matching TRBD1. CDR3 length equals 17 residues. Per the germline V gene, CDR1 is ENHRY and CDR2 is SYGVKD. Unmatched junction bases numbered 13, after V lost 6 bases and J lost 2 bases. CDR3: CAISPIKGTGATYEQYF. The DNA of the CDR3 is TGTGCCATCAGCCCCATAAAAGGGACAGGGGCCACCTACGAGCAGTACTTC.

This clonotype was recorded a few times. The genes are TRBV4-3 and TRBJ2-1, with D maybe TRBD1 (5 bases). The CDR3 extends over 16 amino acids. The V gene lost 1 base and the J gene lost 10 bases, with 20 bases spanning the gap. The germline CDR1 and CDR2 sequences are LGHNA and YSLEER. Here the CDR3 DNA reads TGCGCCAGCAGCCAAGGCCCCAAAGACAGTTCCCTCGAGCAGTTCTTC. It translates to CASSQGPKDSSLEQFF.

A single count supports this clonotype. The V and J genes are TRBV2 and TRBJ1-2, with D maybe TRBD1 (6 bases). CDR3 size: 14 residues. V gave up 7 bases and J gave up 4 bases, with 16 bases separating them. The germline V gene encodes CDR1 SNHLY and CDR2 FYNNEI. CDR3 DNA sequence: TGTGCCAGCACCGAGTCGGGGGCTAGCTATGGCTACACCTTC. Its protein is CASTESGASYGYTF.

The rearrangement joins TRBV28 to TRBJ2-3, with 9 bases identical to TRBD2. Per the germline V gene, CDR1 is MDHEN and CDR2 is SYDVKM. The CDR3 consists of 17 residues. The V and J ends lost 1 base and 2 bases, in that order; junction bases with no gene match: 7. CDR3 sequence (DNA): TGTGCCAGCAGTTTATCCCCCCAGCGGGGGGACACAGATACGCAGTATTTT. Protein product: CASSLSPQRGDTDTQYF.

The J gene is TRBJ2-7, the V gene TRBV5-8, with no clear D. V lost 5 bases and J 5 bases, leaving 14 bases between the germline ends. The germline V gene has CDR1 SGHTS and CDR2 YDEGEE. CDR3 length: 13 amino acids. CDR3 sequence: CASRIGLVHEQYF. The CDR3 DNA is TGTGCCAGCAGAATCGGGTTAGTACACGAGCAGTACTTC.

This chain joins TRBV6-1 and TRBJ2-7; the D gene could be TRBD1 or TRBD2 (6 bases each). Per the germline V gene, CDR1 is MNHNS and CDR2 is SASEGT. Trimming stripped 6 bases from V and 3 bases from J, with 30 bases between. The CDR3 covers 19 residues. The CDR3 here is CASSPRDVLDGQSYYEQYF. The CDR3 coding sequence is TGTGCCAGCAGCCCGCGGGACGTCCTAGATGGACAGAGTTACTACGAGCAGTACTTC.

This clonotype was recorded many times. The chain combines TRBV12-3 or TRBV12-4 with TRBJ2-7; the match to TRBD1 covers 8 bases. The CDR3 covers 13 residues. The J segment lost 4 bases and the V segment lost 6 bases, leaving 5 bases of the junction unmatched. This chain's CDR3 is CASSPQGAYEQYF. CDR3 bases: TGTGCCAGCAGCCCGCAGGGGGCGTACGAGCAGTACTTC.

The V gene is TRBV9, the J gene TRBJ2-2; D is unclear. This CDR3 contains 15 residues. CDR1 and CDR2 from the germline V gene are SGDLS and YYNGEE. The V and J ends lost 2 bases and 6 bases respectively, with 14 bases between them. CDR3 DNA: TGTGCCAGCAGCGTCCACTCTAATGCGGCCGGGGAGCTGTTTTTT. Translating gives CASSVHSNAAGELFF.

This clonotype has ten or more counts. The rearrangement links TRBV20-1 to TRBJ2-1; the match to TRBD1 covers 12 bases. Per germline, CDR1 DFQATT and CDR2 SNEGSKA (reference sequence). V was pared by 3 bases and J by 7 bases, with 10 bases of the junction left unmatched. The CDR3 is made up of 16 amino acids. The CDR3 DNA reads TGCAGTGCTAGGGATGGGACAGGGGGCAGGGCAAATGAGCAGTTCTTC. Translated, it gives CSARDGTGGRANEQFF.

The CDR3: CSASQPGYNEQFF. The CDR3 DNA reads as TGCAGTGCTAGTCAGCCAGGCTACAATGAGCAGTTCTTC. V usage is TRBV20-1 and J usage is TRBJ2-1; D gene uncertain. The CDR3 has 13 amino acids. Trimming left V 3 bases short and J 3 bases short, with 9 bases between. CDR1 is DFQATT, CDR2 SNEGSKA, per germline (reference sequence).